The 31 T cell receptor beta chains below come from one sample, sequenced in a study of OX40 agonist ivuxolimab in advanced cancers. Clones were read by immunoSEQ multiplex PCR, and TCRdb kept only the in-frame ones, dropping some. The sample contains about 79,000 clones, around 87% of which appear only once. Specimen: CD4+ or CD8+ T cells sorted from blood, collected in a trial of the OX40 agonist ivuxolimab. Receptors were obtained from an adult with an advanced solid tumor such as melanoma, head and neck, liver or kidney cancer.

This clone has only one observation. CDR3 in DNA: TGTGCCAGCAGCTTAGCCCAAAGCACAGATACGCAGTATTTT. Protein sequence: CASSLAQSTDTQYF. The gene calls are TRBV7-9 and TRBJ2-3, with D uncertain. Trimming removed 0 bases from V and 0 bases from J, with 4 bases in between. The CDR3 extends over 14 amino acids. Germline loops: CDR1 SEHNR, CDR2 FQNEAQ (reference sequence).

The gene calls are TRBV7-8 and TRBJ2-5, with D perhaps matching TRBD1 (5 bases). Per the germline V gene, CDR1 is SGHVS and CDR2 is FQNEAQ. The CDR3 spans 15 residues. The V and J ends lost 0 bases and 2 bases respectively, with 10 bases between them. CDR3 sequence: CASSLAENRQETQYF. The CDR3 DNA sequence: TGTGCCAGCAGCTTAGCGGAGAACAGGCAAGAGACCCAGTACTTC.

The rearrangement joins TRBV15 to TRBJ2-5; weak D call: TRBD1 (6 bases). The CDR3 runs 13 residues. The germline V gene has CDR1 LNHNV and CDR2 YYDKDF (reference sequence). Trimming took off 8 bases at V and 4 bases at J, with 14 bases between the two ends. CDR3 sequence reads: CATCEIGGETQYF. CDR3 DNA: TGTGCCACCTGTGAAATAGGGGGAGAGACCCAGTACTTC. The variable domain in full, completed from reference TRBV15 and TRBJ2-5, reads DAMVIQNPRYQVTQFGKPVTLSCSQTLNHNVMYWYQQKSSQAPKLLFHYYDKDFNNEADTPDNFQSRRPNTSFCFLDIRSPGLGDTAMYLCATCEIGGETQYFGPGTRLLVL.

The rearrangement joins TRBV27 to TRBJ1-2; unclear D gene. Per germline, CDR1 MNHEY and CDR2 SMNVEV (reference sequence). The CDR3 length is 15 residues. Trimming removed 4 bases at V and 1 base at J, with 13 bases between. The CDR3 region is CASSSRASINYGYTF. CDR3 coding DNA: TGTGCCAGCAGTTCTCGGGCCTCGATTAACTATGGCTACACCTTC.

The CDR3 region is CASSLVSGRNYGYTF. CDR3 bases: TGTGCCAGCAGCTTGGTGTCAGGGAGGAACTATGGCTACACCTTC. The chain is built from TRBV5-4 and TRBJ1-2; weak D call: TRBD1 (5 bases). Trimming cost V 0 bases and J 2 bases, with 11 bases left between them. This CDR3 region has 15 residues. Germline V gene lookup returns CDR1 SGHNT and CDR2 YYREEE (reference sequence).

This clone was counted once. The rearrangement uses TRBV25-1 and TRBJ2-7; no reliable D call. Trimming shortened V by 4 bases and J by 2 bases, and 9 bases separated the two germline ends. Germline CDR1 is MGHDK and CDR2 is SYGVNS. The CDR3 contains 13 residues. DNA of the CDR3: TGTGCCAGCAGTGGTGATAAAACCTACGAGCAGTACTTC. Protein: CASSGDKTYEQYF.

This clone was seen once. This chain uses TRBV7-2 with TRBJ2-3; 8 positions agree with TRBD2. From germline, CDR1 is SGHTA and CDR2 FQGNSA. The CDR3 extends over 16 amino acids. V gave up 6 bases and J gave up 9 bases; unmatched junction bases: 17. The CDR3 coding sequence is TGTGCCAGCAGAAGAGCGGAGCGGGGGCCCTCGACAACGCAGTATTTT. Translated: CASRRAERGPSTTQYF.

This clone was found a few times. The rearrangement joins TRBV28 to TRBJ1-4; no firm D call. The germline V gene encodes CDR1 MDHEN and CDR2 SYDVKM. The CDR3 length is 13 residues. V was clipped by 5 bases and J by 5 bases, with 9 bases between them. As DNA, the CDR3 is TGTGCCAGCAGTACCCCGGGGAATGAAAAACTGTTTTTT. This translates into CASSTPGNEKLFF.

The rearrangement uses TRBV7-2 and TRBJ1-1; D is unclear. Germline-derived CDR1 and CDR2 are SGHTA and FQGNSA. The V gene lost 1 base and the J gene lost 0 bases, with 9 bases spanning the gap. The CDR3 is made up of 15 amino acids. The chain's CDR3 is CASSLDADVNTEAFF. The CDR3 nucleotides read TGTGCCAGCAGCTTAGATGCAGATGTGAACACTGAAGCTTTCTTT.

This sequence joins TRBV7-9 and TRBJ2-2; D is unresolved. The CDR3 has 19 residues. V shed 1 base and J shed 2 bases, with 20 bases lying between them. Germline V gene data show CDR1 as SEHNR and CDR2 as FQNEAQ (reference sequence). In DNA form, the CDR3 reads TGTGCCAGCAGCTTAGTTAGGCTTCAGGACCATAGAAACACCGGGGAGCTGTTTTTT. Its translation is CASSLVRLQDHRNTGELFF.

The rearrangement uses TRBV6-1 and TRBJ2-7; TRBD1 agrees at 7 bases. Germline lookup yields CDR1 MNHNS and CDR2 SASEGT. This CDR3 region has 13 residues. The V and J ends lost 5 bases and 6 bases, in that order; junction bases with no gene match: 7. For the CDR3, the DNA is TGTGCCAGCAGTCGTGAGGGGGCGGTCGAGCAGTACTTC. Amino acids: CASSREGAVEQYF.

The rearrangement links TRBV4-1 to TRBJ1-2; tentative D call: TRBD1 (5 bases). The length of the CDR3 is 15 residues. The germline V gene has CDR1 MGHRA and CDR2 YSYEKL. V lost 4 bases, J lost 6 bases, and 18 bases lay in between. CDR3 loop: CASSPPWCRVNGYTF. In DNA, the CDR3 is TGCGCCAGCAGCCCTCCCTGGTGCAGGGTTAATGGCTACACCTTC.

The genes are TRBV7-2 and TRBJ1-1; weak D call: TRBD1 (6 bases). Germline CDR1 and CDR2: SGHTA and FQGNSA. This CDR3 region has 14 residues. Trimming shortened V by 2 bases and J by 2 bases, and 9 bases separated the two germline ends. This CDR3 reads CASSLSGGNTEAFF. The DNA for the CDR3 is TGTGCCAGCAGCTTAAGTGGGGGCAACACTGAAGCTTTCTTT.

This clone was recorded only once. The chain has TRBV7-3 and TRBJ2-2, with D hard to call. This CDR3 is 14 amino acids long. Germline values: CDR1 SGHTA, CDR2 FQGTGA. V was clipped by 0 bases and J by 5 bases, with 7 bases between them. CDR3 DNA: TGTGCCAGCAGCTTAACGTTGGGGACCGGGGAGCTGTTTTTT. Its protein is CASSLTLGTGELFF.

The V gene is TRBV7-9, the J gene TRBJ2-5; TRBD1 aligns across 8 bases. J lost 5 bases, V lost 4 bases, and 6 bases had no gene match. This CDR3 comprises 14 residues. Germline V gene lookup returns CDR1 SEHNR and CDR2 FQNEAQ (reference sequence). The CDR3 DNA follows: TGTGCCAGCAGCTCCAGGGGGCGCGGGGAGACCCAGTACTTC. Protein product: CASSSRGRGETQYF.

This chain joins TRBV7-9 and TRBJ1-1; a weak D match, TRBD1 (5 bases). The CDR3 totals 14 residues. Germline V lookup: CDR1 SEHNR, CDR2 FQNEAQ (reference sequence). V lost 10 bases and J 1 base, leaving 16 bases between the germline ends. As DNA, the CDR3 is TGTGCCACCCAAACTCGACAGACGAACACTGAAGCTTTCTTT. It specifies CATQTRQTNTEAFF.

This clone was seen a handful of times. CDR3 residues: CASSSGPPAGSQYF. The CDR3 DNA is TGTGCCAGCTCATCGGGACCGCCGGCGGGGTCCCAGTACTTC. This rearrangement joins TRBV18 to TRBJ2-5; maybe TRBD2 (6 bases). CDR1 KGHSH and CDR2 LQKENI come from the germline V gene. The CDR3 is made up of 14 amino acids. Between the trimmed V and J ends, which lost 5 bases and 9 bases, there was a span of 19 bases.

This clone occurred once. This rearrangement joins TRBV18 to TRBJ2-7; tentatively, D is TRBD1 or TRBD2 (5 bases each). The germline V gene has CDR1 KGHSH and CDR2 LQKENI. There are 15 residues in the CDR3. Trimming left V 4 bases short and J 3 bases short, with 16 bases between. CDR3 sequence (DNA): TGTGCCAGCTCACGGACCCGGGACGGCCTCTACGAGCAGTACTTC. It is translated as CASSRTRDGLYEQYF.

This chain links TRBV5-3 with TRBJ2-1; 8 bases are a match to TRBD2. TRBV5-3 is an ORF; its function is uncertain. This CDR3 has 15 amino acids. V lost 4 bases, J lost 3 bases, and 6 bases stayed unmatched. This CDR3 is CARSPKRERYNEQFF. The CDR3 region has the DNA TGTGCCAGAAGCCCAAAGCGGGAGCGCTACAATGAGCAGTTCTTC.

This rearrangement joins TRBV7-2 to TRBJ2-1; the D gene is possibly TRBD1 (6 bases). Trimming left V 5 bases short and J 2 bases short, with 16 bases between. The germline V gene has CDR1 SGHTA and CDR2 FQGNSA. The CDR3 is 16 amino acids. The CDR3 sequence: CASSRDIGQPYNEQFF. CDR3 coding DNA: TGTGCCAGCAGCCGAGACATAGGACAGCCCTACAATGAGCAGTTCTTC.

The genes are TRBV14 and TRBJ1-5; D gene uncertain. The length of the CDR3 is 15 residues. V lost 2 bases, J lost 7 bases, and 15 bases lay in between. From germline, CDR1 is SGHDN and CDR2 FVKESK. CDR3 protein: CASSQNDRRLQPQHF. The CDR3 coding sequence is TGTGCCAGCAGCCAAAATGACCGTCGTCTGCAGCCCCAGCATTTT.

The CDR3 here is CASSLEGKGTGELFF. The CDR3 DNA reads as TGCGCCAGCAGCTTGGAGGGGAAGGGCACCGGGGAGCTGTTTTTT. The chain uses TRBV5-1 and TRBJ2-2, with a tentative D call TRBD1 (5 bases). The CDR3 is 15 amino acids. The V and J ends lost 0 bases and 4 bases respectively, with 10 bases between them. Germline assignment: CDR1 SGHRS and CDR2 YFSETQ.

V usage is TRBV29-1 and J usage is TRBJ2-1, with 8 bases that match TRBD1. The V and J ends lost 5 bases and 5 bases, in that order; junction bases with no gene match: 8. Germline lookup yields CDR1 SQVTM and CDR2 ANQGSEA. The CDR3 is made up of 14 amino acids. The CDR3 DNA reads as TGCAGCGTTATGAGTCAGGGGGCGAACAATGAGCAGTTCTTC. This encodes CSVMSQGANNEQFF.

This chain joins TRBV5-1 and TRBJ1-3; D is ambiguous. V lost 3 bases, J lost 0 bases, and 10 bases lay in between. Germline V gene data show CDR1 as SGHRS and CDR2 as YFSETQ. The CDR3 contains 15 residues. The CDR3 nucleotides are TGCGCCAGCAGCTGGTCAGGCAGCTCTGGAAACACCATATATTTT. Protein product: CASSWSGSSGNTIYF. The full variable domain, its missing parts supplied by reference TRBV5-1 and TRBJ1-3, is KAGVTQTPRYLIKTRGQQVTLSCSPISGHRSVSWYQQTPGQGLQFLFEYFSETQRNKGNFPGRFSGRQFSNSRSEMNVSTLELGDSALYLCASSWSGSSGNTIYFGEGSWLTVV.

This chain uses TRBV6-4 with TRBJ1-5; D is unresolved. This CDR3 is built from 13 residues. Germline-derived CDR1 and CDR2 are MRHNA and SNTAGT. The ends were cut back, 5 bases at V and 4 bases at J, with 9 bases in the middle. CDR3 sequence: CASSSGPNQPQHF. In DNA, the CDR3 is TGTGCCAGCAGTTCTGGACCAAATCAGCCCCAGCATTTT.

The CDR3 loop reads CASSQTTATNEKLFF. The CDR3 nucleotides read TGCGCCAGCAGCCAAACGACGGCAACTAATGAAAAACTGTTTTTT. V gene TRBV5-1 combines with J gene TRBJ1-4; D is unclear. Germline V gene lookup returns CDR1 SGHRS and CDR2 YFSETQ. This CDR3 spans 15 amino acids. Between the trimmed V and J ends, which lost 4 bases and 0 bases, there was a span of 10 bases.

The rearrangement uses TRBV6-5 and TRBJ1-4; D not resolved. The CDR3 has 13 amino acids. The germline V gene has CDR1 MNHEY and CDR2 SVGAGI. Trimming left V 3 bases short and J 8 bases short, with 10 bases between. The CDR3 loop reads CASSYSRREKLFF. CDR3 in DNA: TGTGCCAGCAGTTATTCCAGGAGGGAAAAACTGTTTTTT.

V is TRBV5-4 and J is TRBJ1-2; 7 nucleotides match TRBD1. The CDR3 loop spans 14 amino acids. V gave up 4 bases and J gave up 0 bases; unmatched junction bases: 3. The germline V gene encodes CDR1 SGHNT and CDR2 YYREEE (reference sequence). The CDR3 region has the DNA TGTGCCAGCAGCCGGCAGGGGGCTAACTATGGCTACACCTTC. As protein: CASSRQGANYGYTF.

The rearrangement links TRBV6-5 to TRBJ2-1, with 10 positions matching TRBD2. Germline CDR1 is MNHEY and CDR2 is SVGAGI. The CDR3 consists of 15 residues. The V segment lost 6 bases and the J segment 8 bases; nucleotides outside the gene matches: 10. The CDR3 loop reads CASSRTSGKWYEQFF. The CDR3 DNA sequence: TGTGCCAGCAGCCGCACTAGCGGGAAGTGGTATGAGCAGTTCTTC.

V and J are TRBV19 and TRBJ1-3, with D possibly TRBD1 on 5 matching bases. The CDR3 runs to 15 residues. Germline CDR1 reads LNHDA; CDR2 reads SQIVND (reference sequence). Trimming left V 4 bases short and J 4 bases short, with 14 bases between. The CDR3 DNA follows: TGTGCCAGTAGTACCCCCTGGGGGGTCGGAAACACCATATATTTT. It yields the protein CASSTPWGVGNTIYF.

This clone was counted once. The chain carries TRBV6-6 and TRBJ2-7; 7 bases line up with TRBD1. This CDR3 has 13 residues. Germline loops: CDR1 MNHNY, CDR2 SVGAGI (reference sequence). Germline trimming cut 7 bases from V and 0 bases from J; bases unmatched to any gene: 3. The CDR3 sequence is CASTGTVSYEQYF. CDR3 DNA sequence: TGTGCCAGCACGGGGACAGTCTCCTACGAGCAGTACTTC.